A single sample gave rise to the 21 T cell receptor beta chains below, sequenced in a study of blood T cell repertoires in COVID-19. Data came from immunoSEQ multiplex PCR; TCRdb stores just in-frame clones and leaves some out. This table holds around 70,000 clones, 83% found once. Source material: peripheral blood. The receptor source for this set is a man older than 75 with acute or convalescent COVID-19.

The CDR3: CASSLEPGGHSPLHF. The CDR3 DNA reads as TGTGCCAGCAGCTTAGAACCGGGGGGCCATTCACCCCTCCACTTT. The J gene is TRBJ1-6, the V gene TRBV11-2, with a tentative D call TRBD1 (6 bases). Between the trimmed V and J ends, which lost 0 bases and 8 bases, there was a span of 11 bases. CDR1 is SGHAT and CDR2 is FQNNGV in the germline V gene. CDR3 length equals 15 residues.

The DNA for the CDR3 is TGTGCCAGCAGCGGCGGACAGGGCCCGGGGAGTGAAAAACTGTTTTTT. This sequence encodes CASSGGQGPGSEKLFF. The chain links TRBV5-5 to TRBJ1-4, with TRBD1 matching over 8 bases. Germline trimming cut 4 bases from V and 7 bases from J; bases unmatched to any gene: 12. Germline CDR1 and CDR2: SGHKS and YYEKEE (reference sequence). This CDR3 has 16 residues.

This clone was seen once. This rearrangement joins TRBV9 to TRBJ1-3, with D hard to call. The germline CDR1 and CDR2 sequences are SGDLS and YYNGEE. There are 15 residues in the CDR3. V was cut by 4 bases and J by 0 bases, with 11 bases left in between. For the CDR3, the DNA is TGTGCCAGCAGCACTGACTCGAGCTCTGGAAACACCATATATTTT. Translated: CASSTDSSSGNTIYF.

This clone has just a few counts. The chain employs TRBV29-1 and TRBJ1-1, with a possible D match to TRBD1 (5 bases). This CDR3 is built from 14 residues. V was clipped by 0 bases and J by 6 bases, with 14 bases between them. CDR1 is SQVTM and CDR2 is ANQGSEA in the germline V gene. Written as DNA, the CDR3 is TGCAGCGTTGAAGATAAGGTCCCAGGGCCTGAAGCTTTCTTT. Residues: CSVEDKVPGPEAFF.

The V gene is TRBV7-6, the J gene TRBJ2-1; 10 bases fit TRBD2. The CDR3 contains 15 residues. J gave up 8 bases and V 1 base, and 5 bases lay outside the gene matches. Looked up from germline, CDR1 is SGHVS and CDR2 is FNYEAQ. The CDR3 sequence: CASSLVASGSYEQFF. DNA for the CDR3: TGTGCCAGCAGCTTAGTGGCTAGCGGGAGCTATGAGCAGTTCTTC.

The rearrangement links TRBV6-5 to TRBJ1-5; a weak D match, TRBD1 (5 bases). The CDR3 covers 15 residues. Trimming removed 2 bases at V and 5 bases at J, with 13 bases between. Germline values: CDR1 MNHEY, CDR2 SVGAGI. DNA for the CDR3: TGTGCCAGCAGTTACGAGGCAGGGAGGGATCAGCCCCAGCATTTT. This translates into CASSYEAGRDQPQHF.

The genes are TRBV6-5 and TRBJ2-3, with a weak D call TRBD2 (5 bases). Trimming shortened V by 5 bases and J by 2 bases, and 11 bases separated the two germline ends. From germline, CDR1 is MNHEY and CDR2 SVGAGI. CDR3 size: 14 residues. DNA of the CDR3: TGTGCCAGCAGTAGCTTAGCGAACACAGATACGCAGTATTTT. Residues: CASSSLANTDTQYF.

The CDR3 loop reads CSVGVEQREKLFF. The CDR3 DNA reads TGCAGCGTTGGGGTTGAGCAGAGGGAAAAACTGTTTTTT. This sequence joins TRBV29-1 and TRBJ1-4; D is unresolved. In germline, CDR1 is SQVTM, CDR2 ANQGSEA. Between the trimmed V and J ends, which lost 4 bases and 8 bases, there was a span of 14 bases. The CDR3 contains 13 residues.

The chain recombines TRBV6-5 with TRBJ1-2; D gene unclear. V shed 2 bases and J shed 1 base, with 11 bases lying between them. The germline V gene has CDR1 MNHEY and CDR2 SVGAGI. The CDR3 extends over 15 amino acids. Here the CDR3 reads CASSYAGGVNYGYTF. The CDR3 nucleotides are TGTGCCAGCAGTTACGCGGGCGGGGTTAACTATGGCTACACCTTC.

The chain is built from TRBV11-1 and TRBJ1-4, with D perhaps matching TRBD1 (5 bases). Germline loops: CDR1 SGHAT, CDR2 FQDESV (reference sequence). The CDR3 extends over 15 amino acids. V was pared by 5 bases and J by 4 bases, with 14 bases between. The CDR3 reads CASSAGGGSNEKLFF. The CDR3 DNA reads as TGTGCCAGCAGCGCGGGGGGGGGTAGTAATGAAAAACTGTTTTTT.

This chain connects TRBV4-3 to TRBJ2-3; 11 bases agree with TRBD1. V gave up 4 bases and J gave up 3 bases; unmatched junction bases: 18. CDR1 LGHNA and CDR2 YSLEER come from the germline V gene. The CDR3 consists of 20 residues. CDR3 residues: CASSRAPRTGGDGITDTQYF. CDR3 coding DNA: TGCGCCAGCAGCCGTGCCCCGAGGACAGGGGGCGATGGAATAACAGATACGCAGTATTTT.

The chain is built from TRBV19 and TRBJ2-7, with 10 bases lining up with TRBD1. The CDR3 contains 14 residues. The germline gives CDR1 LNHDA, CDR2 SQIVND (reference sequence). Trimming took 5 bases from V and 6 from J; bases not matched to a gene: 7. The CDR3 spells CASSPPGQGPEQYF. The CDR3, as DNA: TGTGCCAGTAGTCCACCGGGACAGGGGCCCGAGCAGTACTTC.

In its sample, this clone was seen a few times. CDR3 sequence: CASSPLTTHNEQFF. CDR3 bases: TGTGCCAGCAGCCCCCTGACTACTCACAATGAGCAGTTCTTC. The V and J genes are TRBV11-2 and TRBJ2-1; TRBD2 is a possible D gene (5 bases). The germline gives CDR1 SGHAT, CDR2 FQNNGV. The V gene lost 5 bases and the J gene lost 5 bases, with 13 bases spanning the gap. This CDR3 has 14 amino acids. Filled out from reference TRBV11-2 and TRBJ2-1, the complete variable domain reads EAGVAQSPRYKIIEKRQSVAFWCNPISGHATLYWYQQILGQGPKLLIQFQNNGVVDDSQLPKDRFSAERLKGVDSTLKIQPAKLEDSAVYLCASSPLTTHNEQFFGPGTRLTVL.

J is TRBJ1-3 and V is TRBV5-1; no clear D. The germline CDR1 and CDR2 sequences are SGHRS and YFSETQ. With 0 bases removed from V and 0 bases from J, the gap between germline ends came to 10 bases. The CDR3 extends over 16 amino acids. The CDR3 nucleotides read TGCGCCAGCAGCTTGGGGAGTACAAACTCTGGAAACACCATATATTTT. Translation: CASSLGSTNSGNTIYF. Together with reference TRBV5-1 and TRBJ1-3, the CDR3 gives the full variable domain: KAGVTQTPRYLIKTRGQQVTLSCSPISGHRSVSWYQQTPGQGLQFLFEYFSETQRNKGNFPGRFSGRQFSNSRSEMNVSTLELGDSALYLCASSLGSTNSGNTIYFGEGSWLTVV.

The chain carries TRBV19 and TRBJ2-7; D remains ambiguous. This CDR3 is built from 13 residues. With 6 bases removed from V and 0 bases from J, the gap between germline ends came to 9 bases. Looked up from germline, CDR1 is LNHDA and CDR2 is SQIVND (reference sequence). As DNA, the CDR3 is TGTGCCAGTAGCGCACTTATCTCCTACGAGCAGTACTTC. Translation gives CASSALISYEQYF.

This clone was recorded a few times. CDR3 residues: CASSPHSEGRIYGYTF. CDR3 in DNA: TGTGCCAGCAGTCCCCATTCGGAGGGGCGAATTTATGGCTACACCTTC. This chain connects TRBV28 to TRBJ1-2; perhaps TRBD1 as D (5 bases). The CDR3 has 16 amino acids. Trimming cost V 5 bases and J 5 bases, with 21 bases left between them. The germline CDR1 and CDR2 sequences are MDHEN and SYDVKM.

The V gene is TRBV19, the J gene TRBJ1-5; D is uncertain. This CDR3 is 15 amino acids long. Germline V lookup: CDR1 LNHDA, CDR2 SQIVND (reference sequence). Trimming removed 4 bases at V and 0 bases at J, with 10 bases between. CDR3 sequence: CASSTQHDSNQPQHF. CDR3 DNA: TGTGCCAGTAGTACCCAACACGATAGCAATCAGCCCCAGCATTTT.

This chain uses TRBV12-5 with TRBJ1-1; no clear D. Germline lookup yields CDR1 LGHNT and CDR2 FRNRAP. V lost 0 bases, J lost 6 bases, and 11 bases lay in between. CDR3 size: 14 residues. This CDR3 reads CASGLVPGAAEAFF. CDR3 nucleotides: TGTGCTAGTGGTTTGGTACCCGGAGCTGCTGAAGCTTTCTTT.

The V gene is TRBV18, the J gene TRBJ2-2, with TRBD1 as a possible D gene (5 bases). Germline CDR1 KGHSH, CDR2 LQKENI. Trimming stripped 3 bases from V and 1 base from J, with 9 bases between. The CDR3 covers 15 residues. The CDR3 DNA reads TGTGCCAGCTCACCCCAGACAGTGAACACCGGGGAGCTGTTTTTT. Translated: CASSPQTVNTGELFF.

The CDR3 reads CASSYQQGAGNTEAFF. In DNA, the CDR3 is TGTGCCAGCAGCTATCAACAGGGGGCAGGGAACACTGAAGCTTTCTTT. V and J are TRBV11-2 and TRBJ1-1, with 9 bases that match TRBD1. The V segment lost 4 bases and the J segment 1 base; nucleotides outside the gene matches: 7. Germline V gives CDR1 SGHAT, CDR2 FQNNGV. This CDR3 region has 16 residues.

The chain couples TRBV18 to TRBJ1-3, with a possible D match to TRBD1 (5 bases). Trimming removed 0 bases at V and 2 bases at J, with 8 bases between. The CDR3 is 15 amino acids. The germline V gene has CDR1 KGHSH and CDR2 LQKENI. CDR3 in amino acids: CASSPPGEAGNTIYF. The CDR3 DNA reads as TGTGCCAGCTCACCACCGGGGGAGGCTGGAAACACCATATATTTT. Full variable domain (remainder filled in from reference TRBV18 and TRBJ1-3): NAGVMQNPRHLVRRRGQEARLRCSPMKGHSHVYWYRQLPEEGLKFMVYLQKENIIDESGMPKERFSAEFPKEGPSILRIQQVVRGDSAAYFCASSPPGEAGNTIYFGEGSWLTVV.